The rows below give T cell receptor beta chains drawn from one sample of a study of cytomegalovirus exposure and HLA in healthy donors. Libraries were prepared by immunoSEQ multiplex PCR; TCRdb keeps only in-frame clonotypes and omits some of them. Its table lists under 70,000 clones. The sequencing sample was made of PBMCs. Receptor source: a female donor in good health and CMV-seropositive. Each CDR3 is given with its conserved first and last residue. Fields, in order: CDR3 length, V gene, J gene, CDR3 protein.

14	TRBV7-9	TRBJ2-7	CASSSGTGDNEQYF
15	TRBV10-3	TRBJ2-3	CAISPGQGGKDTQYF
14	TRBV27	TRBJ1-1	CASTPLGEARETFF
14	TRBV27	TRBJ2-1	CASRVASSYNEQFF
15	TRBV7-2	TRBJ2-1	CASSRLAGGPGEQFF
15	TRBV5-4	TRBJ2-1	CASSRSTSGYNEQFF
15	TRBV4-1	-	CASSQDYRKAYEQYF
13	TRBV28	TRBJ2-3	CASGGTLTDTQYF
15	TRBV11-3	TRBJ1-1	CASSLASQGETEAFF
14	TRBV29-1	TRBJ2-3	CSVGRDRGTDTQYF
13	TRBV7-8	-	CASRGTGEYEQYF
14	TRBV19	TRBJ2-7	CASTAGWGAYEQYF
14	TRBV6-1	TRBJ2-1	CASSMGTGVLEQFF
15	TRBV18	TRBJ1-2	CASSPPGQGADGYTF
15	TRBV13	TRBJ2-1	CASSLGQYSYNEQFF
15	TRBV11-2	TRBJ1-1	CASSLGRVVNTEAFF
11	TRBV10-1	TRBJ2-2	CASIRQTPSHF
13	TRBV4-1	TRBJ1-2	CASSPKEAYGYTF
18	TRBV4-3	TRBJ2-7	CASSSGSLLGRGRDEQYF
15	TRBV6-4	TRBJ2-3	CASSHSGGATDTQYF
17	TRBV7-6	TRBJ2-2	CASSPTRVDRGTGELFF
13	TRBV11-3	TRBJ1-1	CASSLVSGEEAFF
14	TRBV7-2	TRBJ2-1	CASSIDRGGDEQFF
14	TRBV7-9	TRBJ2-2	CASSAQGNTGELFF
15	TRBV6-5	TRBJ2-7	CASSYLGDSTYEQYF
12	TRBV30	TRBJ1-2	CAWSRGNYGYTF
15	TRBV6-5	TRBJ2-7	CASSPKGSGVGEQYF
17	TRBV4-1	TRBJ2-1	CASSSLSGKGGHNEQFF
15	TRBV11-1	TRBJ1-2	CASSSTMGARHGYTF
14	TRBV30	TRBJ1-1	CAWSSQRDNPEAFF
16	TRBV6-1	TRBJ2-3	CASSGGDRRYTDTQYF
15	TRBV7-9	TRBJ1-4	CASSKDRVRNEKLFF
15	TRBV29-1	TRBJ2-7	CSAVLTGDESYEQYF
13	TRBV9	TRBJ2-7	CASSRSGAYEQYF
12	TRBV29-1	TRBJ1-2	CSVYDRGYGYTF
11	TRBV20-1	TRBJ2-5	CSAIEQETQYF
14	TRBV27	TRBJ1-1	CASSSKSEGSEAFF
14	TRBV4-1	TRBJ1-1	CASSQGTGGPEAFF
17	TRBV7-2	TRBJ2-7	CASSLNPGQGPSYEQYF
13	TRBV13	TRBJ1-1	CASSLGRGTEAFF
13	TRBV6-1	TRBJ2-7	CASSARGDYEQYF
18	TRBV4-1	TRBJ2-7	CASSHLARTGKDAYEQYF
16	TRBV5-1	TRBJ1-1	CASSSIVERGGTEAFF
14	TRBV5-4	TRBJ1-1	CASRPGGFDTEAFF
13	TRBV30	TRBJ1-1	CAYETGSNTEAFF